This T cell receptor beta chain was identified in a study of blood T cells in healthy people across ages. The wider study: Template switching retrieved approximately one barcoded beta molecule for each two T cells.

With a J-beta primer mix and a sample-barcoded 5' primer, a second PCR ran about 6 to 11 cycles. TCRdb called the 5' RACE reads again in MiXCR, with one record for every CDR3 protein. The sample includes about 570,000 distinct CDR3 sequences, approximately 25% of them seen just once. This CDR3 has 15 residues. The trim removed 1 base at V and 5 bases at J, leaving 5 bases unmatched. Germline V gene data show CDR1 as SGHRS and CDR2 as YFSETQ. They isolated at least 6 million PBMCs from each sample. This sequence originates from a woman between 70 and 85 years old in good health. This rearrangement joins TRBV5-1 to TRBJ2-2, with TRBD2 identical over 7 bases. What was sequenced was blood. The CDR3 is CASSLRGGRTGELFF. The CDR3 nucleotides read TGCGCCAGCAGCTTGCGCGGGGGTCGAACCGGGGAGCTGTTTTTT.